The clone carrying this T cell receptor (beta chain) was seen once. Ages ranged from about 18 to 89 years, with residence in around 24 US areas. This entry belongs to a study of blood T cell repertoires in COVID-19. The wider study: T cells, B-cell-depleted T cells, or PBMCs provided the cDNA or gDNA that served as material.

With 6 bases clipped from V and 0 bases from J, the junction kept 5 bases outside the gene matches. The V gene's germline CDR1 is MNHNY and CDR2 SVGAGI (reference sequence). This CDR3 comprises 15 residues. Sequenced by immunoSEQ multiplex PCR; TCRdb stores in-frame clones only, minus some. The data contain 150,000 to 200,000 clones, approximately 73% of them seen just once; the ten biggest clones take up 17%. The V gene is TRBV6-6, the J gene TRBJ1-5; 7 bases align to TRBD1. This TCR was recovered from a woman between 45 and 60 years old with acute COVID-19. Specimen: PBMCs or T cells enriched from blood (not recorded which). CDR3 sequence (DNA): TGTGCCAGCAGGGGACAGTTCCATAGCAATCAGCCCCAGCATTTT. This encodes CASRGQFHSNQPQHF.